Reported below is one TCR beta chain. Which antigen it targets is not known. Per-nucleotide qualities are absent, and no much larger clonotype sits a single base away. This sample is part of a study of cytomegalovirus exposure and HLA in healthy donors (dated by TCRdb to 2016 to 2017). Regarding the study in general: An earlier analysis of approximately 640 of the donors reported more than 250 Gb of sequence data and about 100 million unique TCR beta sequences from about 179 million T cells. An early release covering about 600 HLA-typed donors comprised about 320 gigabases of sequencing data and roughly 85 million unique TCR sequences. The genetic ancestry cluster associated with self-reported Caucasian donors included 81% of the roughly 380 genotyped donors. The aim of the study was to test whether cataloging public T cell receptors could identify signatures of past pathogen exposure. The T cell repertoires of several hundred subjects were profiled by immunosequencing and related to cytomegalovirus serostatus. Along with the approximately 700-subject first cohort, a separate validation cohort of over a hundred different subjects was used. To predict cytomegalovirus infection status, the study brought together high-throughput TCR immunosequencing, statistical association of individual TCRs with disease status, and machine learning. In a later analysis, previously published TCR beta repertoires from several hundred donors were re-analyzed and high-resolution HLA genotyping was added so that TCR occurrence patterns could be studied. In the later analysis, no new phenotypic data were used to find candidate immune exposures; instead, reliance was placed on TCR beta sequences and their occurrence across donors. An earlier analysis of 587 of the donors used high-throughput TCR beta sequencing to judge whether each TCR beta V gene segment behaved as functional or pseudogenic. Donor age, sex, ethnicity and CMV serostatus were compiled alongside the repertoire data. A later genetic analysis used genome-wide SNP genotypes for about 60% of the roughly 700 donors, treating that subset as a discovery cohort. All discovery cohort repertoires had been generated on a single sequencing platform. Both class I and class II loci were covered by HLA typing, at four-digit resolution. The number of donors typed differed by locus, with about 629-640 for A, B, C, DRB1 and DQB1, 522 for DQA1, 600 to 610 for DPA1, and approximately 470 for DPB1. Because of strong linkage in the cohort, four to six DR-DQ haplotypes were treated as single units for association and clustering. Among a few hundred genotyped donors of the cohort, an average of about 240,000 unique TCR beta nucleotide sequences were sequenced per donor, around 20% of them non-productive. What the study reported, not specific to this receptor: A later genetic analysis reported fewer N-insertions in productive TCRs among donors in an Asian-associated ancestry cluster than the approximately 700-donor mean. Because the 87-base-pair reads could not distinguish some IMGT-functional V segments, including TRBV6-2 and TRBV6-3, those segments were excluded. The classifier was reported to diagnose cytomegalovirus status with high specificity and sensitivity in both the original and validation cohorts. Only TCR beta chains were sequenced in this cohort, and the absence of alpha or paired-chain data limited detectable features. In a later genetic analysis, a missense DCLRE1C variant was associated with V-gene and J-gene trimming of TCR beta chains, and the association was replicated in an independent cohort. Broadly in line with IMGT annotations, most TCR beta V segments showed up in productive rearrangements about 87% or about 30% of the time in an earlier analysis of some 590 of the donors. Most CMV-associated TCR beta chains appeared to be HLA-restricted in a later analysis, and the HLA associations seemed to be driven largely by CMV exposure. In a later analysis, TCR association rates were found to vary across HLA loci, with the most associated TCRs seen for DRB1 alleles and the fewest for HLA-C alleles. The study listed 170 or so TCR beta chains as associated with cytomegalovirus. Strong co-occurrence of HLA alleles, especially DR and DQ, made assigning TCR associations to individual alleles difficult. In a later analysis, HLA-associated TCR beta chains were found to be more clonally expanded and to have lower generation probabilities than equally common non-associated chains. In a later analysis, some 18,000 TCR beta sequences were associated with specific HLA alleles at a false discovery rate of 0.05. Linkage disequilibrium might explain the correlated functional status among segregating V segments, but an unknown experimental factor could not be excluded. According to the authors, the approach could potentially be generalized to other disease states and immunological phenotypes. In vitro tests confirmed that a few of the cytomegalovirus-associated TCR beta chains recognize cytomegalovirus antigens. A cluster of highly shared sequence variants was judged likely to represent a technical artifact of the sequencing pipeline. CMV serostatus was the only immune exposure information available for the cohort. A later analysis reported that several top co-occurrence clusters appeared linked to parvovirus B19, influenza, CMV and Epstein-Barr virus. Presence/absence analyses assumed roughly uniform sequencing depth across donors, an assumption that may not hold. Most TCR sequences were observed very rarely across donors, whereas some public TCRs were present in many individuals. A further reported finding was that TCR beta sequences accurately predicted the HLA-A and HLA-B alleles for most subjects in the first cohort. Because counts were too low, fewer than 20 rarely observed V segments, including chromosome 9 orphons, were excluded from the earlier analysis of a few hundred of the donors. HLA typing was unavailable for some donors at each locus, so association tests used only the typed subset.

The CDR3 contains 14 residues, cysteine and phenylalanine counted. Just CDR3 DNA is preserved here, 42 bases in frame from base 1. Trimmed from V: 3 bases; trimmed from J: 2 bases; junction bases lacking a gene match: 5. The germline V gene specifies SQVTM as CDR1 and ANQGSEA as CDR2. The cohort comprised fewer than 700 healthy bone marrow donors. All cohort members were sampled while nominally healthy, although unrecorded immune exposures were likely present. The donor tested CMV seronegative and was one of the 352 seronegative cohort members. A peripheral blood sample was collected from each donor, and TCR beta sequencing was performed on peripheral blood mononuclear cells. Genomic DNA extraction from the blood cell samples was performed with the Qiagen DNeasy Blood Extraction Kit. The library was generated by the immunoSEQ multiplex PCR assay. For the multiplex PCR, a mixture combining 60 forward primers for TCR Vbeta segments and 13 reverse primers for TCR Jbeta segments was used. Amplification of the CDR3 region of rearranged TCR beta genes was performed with a multiplex PCR assay on genomic DNA. The Illumina HiSeq System was used to sequence the amplified TCR beta libraries as 87-base-pair reads. As for the authors' bioinformatics: Across the 670 or so repertoires, a later analysis counted 80 million or so unique TCR beta chains, roughly 11 million of which were shared by at least two donors. Raw reads were error-corrected and collapsed into unique sequences with a nearest-neighbor algorithm that merged closely related sequences to remove PCR and sequencing errors. Alignment of CDR3 sequences to IMGT reference sequences was used to assign V, D and J gene segments. For a sequence to be retained, at least a six-nucleotide match to both a V gene segment and a J gene segment was required. A rearrangement counted as productive if the CDR3 had no stop codons and remained in frame with V and J, and every other rearrangement counted as non-productive. Following IMGT convention, CDR3 was defined as the stretch from the second conserved V-encoded cysteine to the conserved J-encoded phenylalanine. The earlier analysis of 587 of the donors excluded sequences that lacked an unambiguous match to a single V gene segment. In an earlier analysis of 587 of the donors, V segments were called functional above 56.7% productive rearrangements and were called segregating when the between-donor standard deviation exceeded 5%. A statistical classification framework was built for diagnosing cytomegalovirus status from the catalog of TCR beta chain sequences. A later analysis assigned V and J genes by comparing TCR nucleotide sequences with IMGT/GENE-DB human TR gene sequences. In a later analysis, CDR3 sequences and most-parsimonious VDJ recombination scenarios were assigned using the TCRdist pipeline. In a later analysis, each TCR beta chain was defined by its CDR3 amino acid sequence together with its V-gene family, and reads lacking a unique V-gene family were excluded. A later analysis removed 600 or so highly shared, low-generation-probability nucleotide sequences to deal with suspected cross-contamination and a sequencing artifact. A later analysis calculated a clonal expansion index for each public chain from normalized within-repertoire ranks of inferred template counts. Generation probabilities in a later analysis came from a VDJ recombination model fitted to out-of-frame rearrangements, and those results were checked against IGoR. A later analysis scored TCR-TCR, TCR-HLA and TCR-CMV co-occurrence with hypergeometric tests, applying a repertoire-size bias correction to TCR pairs. A later analysis estimated false discovery rates by permuting HLA or CMV assignments 20 times. In a later analysis, co-occurring TCRs were grouped using DBSCAN, with TCRdist sequence similarity added in when clustering inside HLA-allele-positive subsets. Co-occurrence clustering excluded repertoires with fewer than 30,000 or more than 120,000 public chains, plus five with anomalous nucleotide sharing. Not all clones reach the TCRdb copy of this immuneACCESS table, which keeps in-frame sequences only. Checked studies attribute under half of the gap to unresolved V genes and leave the rest unexplained. For V, J and clone size, that table is used; D and trimming come from the DNA. The sample table holds 200,000 to 300,000 clones, of which approximately 85% were seen once. About 0.25% of the sample belongs to the ten largest clones.

The receptor chain draws on TRBV29-1 and TRBJ2-7; the central 9 bases match TRBD1. Sequencing was done on a sample of PBMCs. This receptor was identified in a girl between 2 and 10 years old in good health and CMV-seronegative. The CDR3: CSVDGGTGTYEQYF. The DNA reads TGCAGCGTTGATGGGGGGACAGGGACCTACGAGCAGTACTTC.